Each of the 10 T cell receptor beta chains below was sequenced from the same sample in a study of CD8+ T cells in alopecia areata. In each case, RNA was isolated and then reverse transcribed into cDNA as the sequencing template. Produced via immunoSEQ multiplex PCR; TCRdb's table is partial and in-frame only. Here the sample spans some 130,000 clones, around 49% being singletons. The material was CD8+ T cells sorted from blood, obtained at week 0. The receptor set was obtained from a human donor with alopecia areata.

This sequence joins TRBV27 and TRBJ2-4; perhaps TRBD1 as D (6 bases). The CDR3 totals 13 residues. The ends were cut back, 3 bases at V and 3 bases at J, with 6 bases in the middle. CDR1 MNHEY and CDR2 SMNVEV come from the germline V gene (reference sequence). The DNA for the CDR3 is TGTGCCAGCAGTTTGGACAGCAAAAACATTCAGTACTTC. It yields the protein CASSLDSKNIQYF.

This clone was seen more than once but under ten times. The V gene is TRBV29-1, the J gene TRBJ2-3, with D unresolved. V lost 0 bases and J 0 bases, leaving 13 bases between the germline ends. The length of the CDR3 is 16 residues. From germline, CDR1 is SQVTM and CDR2 ANQGSEA. CDR3 loop: CSVEEVQTKSTDTQYF. The DNA for the CDR3 is TGCAGCGTTGAAGAGGTACAGACAAAAAGCACAGATACGCAGTATTTT.

This clone was detected a few times. The chain recombines TRBV7-9 with TRBJ1-2; 9 bases map to TRBD1. This CDR3 is built from 14 residues. The ends lost 7 bases at V and 4 bases at J; junction bases unmatched: 7. Per the germline V gene, CDR1 is SEHNR and CDR2 is FQNEAQ (reference sequence). The CDR3 is CASNTGTGIYGYTF. DNA of the CDR3: TGTGCCAGCAATACCGGGACAGGGATCTATGGCTACACCTTC. The full variable domain, its missing parts supplied by reference TRBV7-9 and TRBJ1-2, is DTGVSQNPRHKITKRGQNVTFRCDPISEHNRLYWYRQTLGQGPEFLTYFQNEAQLEKSRLLSDRFSAERPKGSFSTLEIQRTEQGDSAMYLCASNTGTGIYGYTFGSGTRLTVV.

The chain joins TRBV30 to TRBJ1-1; no reliable D call. CDR1 is GTSNPN and CDR2 is SVGIG in the germline V gene (reference sequence). V lost 4 bases and J 1 base, leaving 7 bases between the germline ends. The CDR3 runs to 12 residues. The CDR3 spells CAWKEPNTEAFF. CDR3 nucleotides: TGTGCCTGGAAAGAGCCGAACACTGAAGCTTTCTTT.

J is TRBJ1-2 and V is TRBV7-9, with D tentatively TRBD1 (6 bases). Looked up from germline, CDR1 is SEHNR and CDR2 is FQNEAQ (reference sequence). This CDR3 spans 13 amino acids. With 2 bases removed from V and 6 bases from J, the gap between germline ends came to 10 bases. In nucleotides, the CDR3 is TGTGCCAGCAGCTTAATGCCAGGGGATGGCTACACCTTC. Translating it yields CASSLMPGDGYTF.

The chain has TRBV9 and TRBJ2-3; D is possibly TRBD2 (5 bases). The CDR3 loop spans 14 amino acids. The germline gives CDR1 SGDLS, CDR2 YYNGEE. Trimming stripped 6 bases from V and 0 bases from J, with 11 bases between. In DNA form, the CDR3 reads TGTGCCAGCACTGTCGGCGGGAGCACAGATACGCAGTATTTT. The encoded protein is CASTVGGSTDTQYF.

The V call is TRBV6-1, the J call TRBJ2-7; 7 positions agree with TRBD1. The CDR3 is made up of 13 amino acids. Germline CDR1 is MNHNS and CDR2 is SASEGT. Losses at the gene ends were 3 bases for V and 3 bases for J; bases not matched to a gene: 2. The DNA of the CDR3 is TGTGCCAGCAGTGAGGGACAGCTCTACGAGCAGTACTTC. Translated, it gives CASSEGQLYEQYF.

This clone was found a few times. The chain joins TRBV23-1 to TRBJ2-1; D possibly uses TRBD1 or TRBD2 (6 bases each). TRBV23-1 is an open reading frame whose function is uncertain. V lost 8 bases and J 7 bases, leaving 15 bases between the germline ends. This CDR3 spans 13 amino acids. CDR3: CASATIGGNEQFF. As DNA, the CDR3 is TGCGCCAGCGCGACAATAGGGGGGAATGAGCAGTTCTTC.

The rearrangement links TRBV30 to TRBJ2-7, with D perhaps TRBD1 (6 bases). The V and J ends lost 7 bases and 5 bases respectively, with 15 bases between them. Germline loops: CDR1 GTSNPN, CDR2 SVGIG (reference sequence). The CDR3 extends over 12 amino acids. The CDR3 DNA reads TGTGCCTTGTCAATCGCAGGGGACGAGCAGTACTTC. It yields the protein CALSIAGDEQYF.

The chain couples TRBV4-1 to TRBJ2-7; D is ambiguous. This CDR3 is built from 14 residues. Looked up from germline, CDR1 is MGHRA and CDR2 is YSYEKL. Deletions cut 0 bases from V and 3 bases from J, with 9 bases between. CDR3 protein: CASSQDTRNYEQYF. CDR3 coding DNA: TGCGCCAGCAGCCAAGATACCCGGAACTACGAGCAGTACTTC.